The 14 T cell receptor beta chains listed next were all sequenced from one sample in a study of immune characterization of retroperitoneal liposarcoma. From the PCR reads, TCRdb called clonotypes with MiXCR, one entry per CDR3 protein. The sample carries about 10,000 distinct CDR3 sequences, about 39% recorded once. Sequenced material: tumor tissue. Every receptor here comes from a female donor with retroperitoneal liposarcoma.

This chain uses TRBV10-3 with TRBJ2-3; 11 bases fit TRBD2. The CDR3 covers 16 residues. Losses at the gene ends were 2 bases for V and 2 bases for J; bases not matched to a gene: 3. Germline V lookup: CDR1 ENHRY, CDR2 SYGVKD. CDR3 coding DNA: TGTGCCATCAGTGAGGGGACTAGCGGACTCACAGATACGCAGTATTTT. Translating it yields CAISEGTSGLTDTQYF.

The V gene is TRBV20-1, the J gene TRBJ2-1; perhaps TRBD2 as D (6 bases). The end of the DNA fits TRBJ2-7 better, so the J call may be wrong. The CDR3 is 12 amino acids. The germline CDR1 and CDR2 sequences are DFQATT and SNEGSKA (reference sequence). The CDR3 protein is CSARATSHEQYF. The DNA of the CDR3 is TGCAGTGCTAGAGCGACTAGTCATGAGCAGTACTTC.

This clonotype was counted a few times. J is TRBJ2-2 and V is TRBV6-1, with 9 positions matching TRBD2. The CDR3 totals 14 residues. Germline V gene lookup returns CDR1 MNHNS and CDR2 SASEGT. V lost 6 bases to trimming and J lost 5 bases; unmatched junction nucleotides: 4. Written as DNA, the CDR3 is TGTGCCAGCAGGGGAGCGGGGGGAACCGGGGAGCTGTTTTTT. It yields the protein CASRGAGGTGELFF.

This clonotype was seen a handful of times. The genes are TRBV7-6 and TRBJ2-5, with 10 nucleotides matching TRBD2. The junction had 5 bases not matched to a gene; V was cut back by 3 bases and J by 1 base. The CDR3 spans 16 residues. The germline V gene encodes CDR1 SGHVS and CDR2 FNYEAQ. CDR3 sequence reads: CASSLGSGRRQETQYF. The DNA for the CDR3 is TGTGCCAGCAGCTTGGGTAGCGGGAGGCGCCAAGAGACCCAGTACTTC.

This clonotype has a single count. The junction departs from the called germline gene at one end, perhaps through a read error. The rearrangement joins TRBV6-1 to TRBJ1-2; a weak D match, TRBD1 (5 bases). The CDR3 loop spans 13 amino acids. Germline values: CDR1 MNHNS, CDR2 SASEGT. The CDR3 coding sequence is TGTGCCAGCAGAAAAACAGGAGCTTATGGCTACAACTTC. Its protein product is CASRKTGAYGYNF.

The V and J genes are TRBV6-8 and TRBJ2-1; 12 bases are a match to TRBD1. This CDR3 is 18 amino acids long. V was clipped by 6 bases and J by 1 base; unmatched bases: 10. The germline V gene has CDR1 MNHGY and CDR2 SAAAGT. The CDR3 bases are TGTGCCAGCAGCACGGGACAGGGGGCGAGAGGTTCCTACAATGAGCAGTTCTTC. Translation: CASSTGQGARGSYNEQFF.

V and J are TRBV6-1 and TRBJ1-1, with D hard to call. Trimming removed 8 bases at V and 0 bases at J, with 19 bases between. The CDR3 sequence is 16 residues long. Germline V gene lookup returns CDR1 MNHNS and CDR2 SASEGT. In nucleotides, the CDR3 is TGTGCCAGCGCATGGGCCGAGGAGATGTTGAACACTGAAGCTTTCTTT. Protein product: CASAWAEEMLNTEAFF.

DNA of the CDR3: TGTGCCAGCAGCTTATCCGGGGGCGAGCAGTACTTC. It encodes CASSLSGGEQYF. The rearrangement joins TRBV7-9 to TRBJ2-1, with D perhaps matching TRBD2 (6 bases). The J call is in doubt because the DNA end fits TRBJ2-7 better. From germline, CDR1 is SEHNR and CDR2 FQNEAQ (reference sequence). The CDR3 loop spans 12 amino acids.

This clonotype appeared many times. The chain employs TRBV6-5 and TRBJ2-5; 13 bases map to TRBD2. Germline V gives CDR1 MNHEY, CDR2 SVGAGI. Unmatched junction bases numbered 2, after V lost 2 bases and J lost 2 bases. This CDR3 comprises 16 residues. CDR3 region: CASSYRTSGRQETQYF. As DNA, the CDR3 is TGTGCCAGCAGTTACCGGACTAGCGGGAGACAAGAGACCCAGTACTTC.

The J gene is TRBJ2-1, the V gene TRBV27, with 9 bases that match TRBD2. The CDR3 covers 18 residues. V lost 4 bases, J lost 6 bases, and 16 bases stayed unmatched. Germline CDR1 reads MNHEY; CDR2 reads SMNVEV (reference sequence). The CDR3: CASSYYPVREGYGNEQFF. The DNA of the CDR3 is TGTGCCAGCAGTTACTACCCCGTGCGGGAGGGTTATGGCAATGAGCAGTTCTTC.

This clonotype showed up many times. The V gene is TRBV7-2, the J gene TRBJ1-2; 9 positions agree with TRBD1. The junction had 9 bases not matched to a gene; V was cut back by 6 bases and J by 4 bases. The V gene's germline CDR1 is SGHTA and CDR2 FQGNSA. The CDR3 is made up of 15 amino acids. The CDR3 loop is CASSQTGGASYGYTF. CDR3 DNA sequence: TGTGCCAGCAGTCAAACAGGGGGCGCGAGCTATGGCTACACCTTC.

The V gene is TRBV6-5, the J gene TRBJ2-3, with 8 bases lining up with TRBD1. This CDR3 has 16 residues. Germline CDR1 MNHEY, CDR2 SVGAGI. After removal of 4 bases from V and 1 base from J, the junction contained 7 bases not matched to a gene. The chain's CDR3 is CASSSVLQGGTDTQYF. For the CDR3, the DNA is TGTGCCAGCAGTTCAGTTCTACAGGGGGGCACAGATACGCAGTATTTT.

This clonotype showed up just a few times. CDR3 nucleotides: TGTGCCAGCAGTTCGAGCGGGAGGGCCCTAGGGCAGTTCTTC. Protein sequence: CASSSSGRALGQFF. The chain links TRBV6-1 to TRBJ2-1; 10 positions agree with TRBD2. The ends lost 5 bases at V and 12 bases at J; junction bases unmatched: 10. Germline assignment: CDR1 MNHNS and CDR2 SASEGT. The CDR3 runs 14 residues.

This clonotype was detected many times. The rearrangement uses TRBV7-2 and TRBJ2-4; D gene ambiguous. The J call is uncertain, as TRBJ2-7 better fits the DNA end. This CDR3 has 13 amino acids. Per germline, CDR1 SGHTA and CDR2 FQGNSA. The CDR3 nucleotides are TGTGCCAGCAGCAAGCCTGGGTCCTACGAGCAGTACTTC. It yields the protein CASSKPGSYEQYF.